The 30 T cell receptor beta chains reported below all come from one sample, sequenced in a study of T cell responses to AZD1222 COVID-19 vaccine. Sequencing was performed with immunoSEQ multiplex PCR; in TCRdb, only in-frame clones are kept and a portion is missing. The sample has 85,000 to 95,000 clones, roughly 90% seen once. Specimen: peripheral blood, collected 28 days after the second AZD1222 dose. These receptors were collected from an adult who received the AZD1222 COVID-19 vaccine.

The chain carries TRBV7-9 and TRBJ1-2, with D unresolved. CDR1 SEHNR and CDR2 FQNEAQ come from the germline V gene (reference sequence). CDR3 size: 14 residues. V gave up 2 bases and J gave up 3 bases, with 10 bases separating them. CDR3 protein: CASSLQSRHYGYTF. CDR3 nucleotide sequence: TGTGCCAGCAGCTTACAGAGCCGACACTATGGCTACACCTTC.

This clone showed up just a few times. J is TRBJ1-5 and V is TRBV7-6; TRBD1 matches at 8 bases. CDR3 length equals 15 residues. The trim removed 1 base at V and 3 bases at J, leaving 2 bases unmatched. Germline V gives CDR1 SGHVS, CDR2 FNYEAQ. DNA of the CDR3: TGTGCCAGCAGCTTAGGGACAGGGAACAATCAGCCCCAGCATTTT. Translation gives CASSLGTGNNQPQHF.

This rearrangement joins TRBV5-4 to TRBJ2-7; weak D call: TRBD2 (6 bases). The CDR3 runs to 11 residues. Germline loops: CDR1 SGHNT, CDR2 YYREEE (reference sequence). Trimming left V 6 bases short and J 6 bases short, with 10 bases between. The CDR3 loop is CASTWGGEQYF. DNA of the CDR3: TGTGCCAGCACCTGGGGAGGCGAGCAGTACTTC.

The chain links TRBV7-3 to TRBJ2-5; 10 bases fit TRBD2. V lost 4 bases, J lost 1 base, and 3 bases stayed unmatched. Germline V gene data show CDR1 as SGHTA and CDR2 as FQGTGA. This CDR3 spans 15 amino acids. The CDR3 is CASSSSGGAQETQYF. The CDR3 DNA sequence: TGTGCCAGCAGCTCCAGCGGGGGGGCCCAAGAGACCCAGTACTTC.

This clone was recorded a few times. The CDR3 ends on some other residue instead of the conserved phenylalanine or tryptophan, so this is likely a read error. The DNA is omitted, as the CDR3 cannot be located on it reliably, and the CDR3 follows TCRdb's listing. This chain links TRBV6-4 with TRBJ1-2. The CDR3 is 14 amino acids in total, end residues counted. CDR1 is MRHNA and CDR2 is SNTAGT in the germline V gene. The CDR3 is CASTQCGGLPYFVR.

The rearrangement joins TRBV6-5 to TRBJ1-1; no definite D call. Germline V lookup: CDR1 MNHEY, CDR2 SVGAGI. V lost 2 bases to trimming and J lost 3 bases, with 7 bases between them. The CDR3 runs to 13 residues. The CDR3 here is CASSYRRHTEAFF. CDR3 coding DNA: TGTGCCAGCAGTTACCGACGCCACACTGAAGCTTTCTTT.

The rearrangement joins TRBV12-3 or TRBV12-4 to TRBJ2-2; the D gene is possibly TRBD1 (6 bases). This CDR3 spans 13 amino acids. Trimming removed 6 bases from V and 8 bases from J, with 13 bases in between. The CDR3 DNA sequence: TGTGCCAGCAGATTCTCAGGGGTTGGGGAGCTGTTTTTT. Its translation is CASRFSGVGELFF.

CDR3 amino acids: CASSWASGINNEQFF. The DNA of the CDR3 is TGTGCCAGCAGCTGGGCTAGCGGTATAAACAATGAGCAGTTCTTC. The chain joins TRBV5-8 to TRBJ2-1, with TRBD2 matching 7 bases. The V gene's germline CDR1 is SGHTS and CDR2 YDEGEE. The CDR3 extends over 15 amino acids. With 3 bases clipped from V and 5 bases from J, the junction kept 8 bases outside the gene matches.

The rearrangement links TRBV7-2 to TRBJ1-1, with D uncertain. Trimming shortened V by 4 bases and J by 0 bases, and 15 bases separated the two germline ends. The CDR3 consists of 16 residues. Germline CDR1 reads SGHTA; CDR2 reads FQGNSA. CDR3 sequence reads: CASSSGVGLMNTEAFF. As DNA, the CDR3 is TGTGCCAGCAGCTCCGGGGTCGGCCTCATGAACACTGAAGCTTTCTTT.

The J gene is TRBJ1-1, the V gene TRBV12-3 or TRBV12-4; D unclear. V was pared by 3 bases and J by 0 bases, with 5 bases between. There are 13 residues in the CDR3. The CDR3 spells CASSFQVNTEAFF. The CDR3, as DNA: TGTGCCAGCAGTTTTCAGGTGAACACTGAAGCTTTCTTT.

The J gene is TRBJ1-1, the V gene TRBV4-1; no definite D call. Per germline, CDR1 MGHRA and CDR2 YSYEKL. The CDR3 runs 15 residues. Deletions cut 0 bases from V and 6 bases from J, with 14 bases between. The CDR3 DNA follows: TGCGCCAGCAGCCAAGAAGAGGTAGGTAAGGCTGAAGCTTTCTTT. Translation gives CASSQEEVGKAEAFF.

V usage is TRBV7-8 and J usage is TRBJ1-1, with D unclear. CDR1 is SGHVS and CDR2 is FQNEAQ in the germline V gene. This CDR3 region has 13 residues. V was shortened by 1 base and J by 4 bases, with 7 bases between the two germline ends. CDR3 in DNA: TGTGCCAGCAGCTTAGGTCACCTCACTGAAGCTTTCTTT. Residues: CASSLGHLTEAFF.

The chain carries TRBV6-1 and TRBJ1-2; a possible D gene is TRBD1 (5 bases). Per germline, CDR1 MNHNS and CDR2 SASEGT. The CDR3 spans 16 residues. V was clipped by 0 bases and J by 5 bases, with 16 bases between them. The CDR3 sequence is CASSEAGGGFGYGYTF. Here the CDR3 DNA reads TGTGCCAGCAGTGAAGCGGGGGGAGGGTTCGGTTATGGCTACACCTTC.

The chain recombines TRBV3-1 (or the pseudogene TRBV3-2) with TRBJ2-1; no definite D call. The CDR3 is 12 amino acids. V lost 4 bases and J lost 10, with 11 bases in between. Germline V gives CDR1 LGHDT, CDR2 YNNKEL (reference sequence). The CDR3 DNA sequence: TGTGCCAGCAGCCTTGACTTTCTGGAGCAGTTCTTC. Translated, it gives CASSLDFLEQFF.

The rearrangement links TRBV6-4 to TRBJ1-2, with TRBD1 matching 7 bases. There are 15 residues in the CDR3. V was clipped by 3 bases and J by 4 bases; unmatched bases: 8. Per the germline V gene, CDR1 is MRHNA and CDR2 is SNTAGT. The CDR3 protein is CASSETTGPPYGYTF. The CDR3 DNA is TGTGCCAGCAGTGAGACGACAGGGCCACCCTATGGCTACACCTTC.

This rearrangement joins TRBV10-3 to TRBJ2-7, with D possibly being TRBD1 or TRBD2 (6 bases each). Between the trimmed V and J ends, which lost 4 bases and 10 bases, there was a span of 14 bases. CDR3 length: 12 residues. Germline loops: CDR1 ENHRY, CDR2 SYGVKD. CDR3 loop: CAISVGGRVQYF. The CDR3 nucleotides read TGTGCCATCAGTGTGGGGGGCAGGGTTCAGTACTTC.

The CDR3 reads CASSVAAGTTNEKLFF. The CDR3 nucleotides read TGTGCCAGCAGCGTAGCGGCAGGTACAACTAATGAAAAACTGTTTTTT. The chain has TRBV9 and TRBJ1-4; D gene unclear. Germline V gene data show CDR1 as SGDLS and CDR2 as YYNGEE. Deletions cut 0 bases from V and 0 bases from J, with 9 bases between. CDR3 length equals 16 residues. Variable domain in full (rest from reference TRBV9 and TRBJ1-4): DSGVTQTPKHLITATGQRVTLRCSPRSGDLSVYWYQQSLDQGLQFLIQYYNGEERAKGNILERFSAQQFPDLHSELNLSSLELGDSALYFCASSVAAGTTNEKLFFGSGTQLSVL.

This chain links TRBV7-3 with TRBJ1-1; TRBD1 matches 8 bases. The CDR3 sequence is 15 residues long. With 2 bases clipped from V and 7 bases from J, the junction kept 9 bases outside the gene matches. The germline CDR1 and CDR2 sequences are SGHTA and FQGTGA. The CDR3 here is CASSLSARGLSEAFF. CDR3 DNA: TGTGCCAGCAGCTTATCCGCCAGGGGGCTTAGTGAAGCTTTCTTT.

CDR3 protein: CASSLGYQINTDTQYF. The CDR3 DNA follows: TGTGCCAGCAGCTTGGGGTATCAAATTAACACAGATACGCAGTATTTT. This sequence joins TRBV5-4 and TRBJ2-3; D is unresolved. The CDR3 runs 16 residues. The germline V and J ends were trimmed by 0 bases and 2 bases, with 13 bases remaining between them. Germline V gene data show CDR1 as SGHNT and CDR2 as YYREEE (reference sequence).

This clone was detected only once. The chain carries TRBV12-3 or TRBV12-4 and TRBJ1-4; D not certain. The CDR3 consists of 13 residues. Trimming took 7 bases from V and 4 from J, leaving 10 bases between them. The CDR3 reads CASNLDGNEKLFF. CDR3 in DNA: TGTGCCAGCAACCTGGACGGTAATGAAAAACTGTTTTTT.

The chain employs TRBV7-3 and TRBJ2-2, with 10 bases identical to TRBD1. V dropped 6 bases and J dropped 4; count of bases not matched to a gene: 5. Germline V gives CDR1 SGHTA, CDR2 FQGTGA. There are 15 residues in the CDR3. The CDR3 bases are TGTGCCAGCAGTGCGGGACAGGGGTTCACCGGGGAGCTGTTTTTT. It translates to CASSAGQGFTGELFF.

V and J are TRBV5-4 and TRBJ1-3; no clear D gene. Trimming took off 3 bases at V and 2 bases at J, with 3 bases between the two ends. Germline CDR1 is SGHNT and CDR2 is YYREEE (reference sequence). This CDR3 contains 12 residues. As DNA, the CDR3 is TGTGCCAGCAGCTCACCTGGAAACACCATATATTTT. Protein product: CASSSPGNTIYF.

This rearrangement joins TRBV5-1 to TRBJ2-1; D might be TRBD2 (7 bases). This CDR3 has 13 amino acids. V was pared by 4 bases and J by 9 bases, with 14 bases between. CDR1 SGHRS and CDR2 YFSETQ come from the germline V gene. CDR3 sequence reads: CASSPTGGPEQFF. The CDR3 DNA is TGCGCCAGCAGCCCGACGGGGGGCCCTGAGCAGTTCTTC.

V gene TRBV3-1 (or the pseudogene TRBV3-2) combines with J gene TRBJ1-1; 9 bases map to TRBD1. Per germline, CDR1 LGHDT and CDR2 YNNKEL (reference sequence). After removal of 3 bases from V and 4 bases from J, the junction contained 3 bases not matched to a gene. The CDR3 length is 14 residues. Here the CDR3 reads CASSQRTGATEAFF. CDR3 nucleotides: TGTGCCAGCAGCCAGAGGACAGGGGCCACTGAAGCTTTCTTT.

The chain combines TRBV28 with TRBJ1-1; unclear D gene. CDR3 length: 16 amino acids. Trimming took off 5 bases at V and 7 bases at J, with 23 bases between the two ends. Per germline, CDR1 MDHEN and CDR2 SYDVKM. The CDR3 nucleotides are TGTGCCAGCAGTCCCACCCTCGGACCCGGTTTTGATGAAGCTTTCTTT. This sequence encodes CASSPTLGPGFDEAFF.

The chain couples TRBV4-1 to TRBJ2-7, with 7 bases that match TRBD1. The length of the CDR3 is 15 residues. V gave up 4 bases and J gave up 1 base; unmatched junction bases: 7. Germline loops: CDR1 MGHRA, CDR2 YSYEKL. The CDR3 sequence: CASSPSRDRSYEQYF. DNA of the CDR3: TGCGCCAGCAGCCCCTCCCGGGACAGATCCTACGAGCAGTACTTC.

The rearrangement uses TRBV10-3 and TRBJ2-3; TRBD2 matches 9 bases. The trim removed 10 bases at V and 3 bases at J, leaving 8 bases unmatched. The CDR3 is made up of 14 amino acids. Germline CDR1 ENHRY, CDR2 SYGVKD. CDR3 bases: TGTGCCACTCAAGCGGGGGGCACTACAGATACGCAGTATTTT. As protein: CATQAGGTTDTQYF.

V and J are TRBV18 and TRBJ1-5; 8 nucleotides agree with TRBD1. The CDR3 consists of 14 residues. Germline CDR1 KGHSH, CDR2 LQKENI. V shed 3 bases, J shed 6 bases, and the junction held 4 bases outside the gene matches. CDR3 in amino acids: CASSPDRVVQPQHF. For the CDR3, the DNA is TGTGCCAGCTCACCGGACAGGGTGGTTCAGCCCCAGCATTTT.

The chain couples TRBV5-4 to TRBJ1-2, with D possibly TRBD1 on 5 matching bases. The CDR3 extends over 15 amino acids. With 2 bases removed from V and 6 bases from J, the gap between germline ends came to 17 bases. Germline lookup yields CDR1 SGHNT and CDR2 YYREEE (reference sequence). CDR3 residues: CASSLSKGTFHGYTF. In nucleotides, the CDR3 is TGTGCCAGCAGCTTATCGAAGGGGACTTTTCATGGCTACACCTTC. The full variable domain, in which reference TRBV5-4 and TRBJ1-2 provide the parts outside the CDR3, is ETGVTQSPTHLIKTRGQQVTLRCSSQSGHNTVSWYQQALGQGPQFIFQYYREEENGRGNFPPRFSGLQFPNYSSELNVNALELDDSALYLCASSLSKGTFHGYTFGSGTRLTVV.

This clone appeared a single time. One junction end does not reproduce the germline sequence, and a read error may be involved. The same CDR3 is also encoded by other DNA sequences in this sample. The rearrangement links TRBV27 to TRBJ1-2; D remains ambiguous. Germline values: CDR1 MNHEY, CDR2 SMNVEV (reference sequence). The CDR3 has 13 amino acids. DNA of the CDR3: TGTGCCAGCAGTCCTGGACTAGTCTATGGCTACACTTTC. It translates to CASSPGLVYGYTF.